A single sample gave rise to the 18 T cell receptor beta chains below, sequenced in a study of blood T cells in healthy people across ages (dated by TCRdb to about 2015). Library preparation was by 5' RACE. For sequencing, an Illumina HiSeq 2500 was employed. A second PCR of roughly 7 to 11 cycles was performed with a sample-barcoded 5' primer and a J-beta primer mix. TCRdb reanalyzed the raw reads on its own, using fastp at Q25 for trimming and MiXCR for clone calling, and kept in-frame beta chains. Here each entry gathers all rows of one CDR3 protein and keeps the most common genes and DNA. This sample gives hundreds of thousands of distinct CDR3 sequences in total; more than 20% of them show up just once. Of the sample, more than 3% is held by the ten largest clones. Sequenced: blood. The receptor set was obtained from a man in his 70s in good health.

The chain carries TRBV20-1 and TRBJ2-3; 14 nucleotides align to TRBD2. Germline CDR1 is DFQATT and CDR2 is SNEGSKA (reference sequence). V trimming: 6 bases; J trimming: 0 bases; junction bases outside the gene matches: 5. The CDR3 loop spans 16 amino acids. The CDR3 sequence is CSATGLAGVSTDTQYF. CDR3 coding DNA: TGCAGTGCCACGGGACTAGCGGGAGTAAGCACAGATACGCAGTATTTT.

The rearrangement joins TRBV6-4 to TRBJ2-1, with TRBD1 matching 7 bases. V lost 3 bases to trimming and J lost 8 bases; unmatched junction nucleotides: 10. Germline loops: CDR1 MRHNA, CDR2 SNTAGT. The CDR3 contains 15 residues. CDR3 DNA: TGTGCCAGCAGTGAAATCGGGTCCCAGGGGGATGAGCAGTTCTTC. Its protein product is CASSEIGSQGDEQFF.

The chain carries TRBV10-3 and TRBJ1-1; a possible D gene is TRBD1 (5 bases). The CDR3 has 14 amino acids. Trimming stripped 11 bases from V and 8 bases from J, with 24 bases between. Germline V gene data show CDR1 as ENHRY and CDR2 as SYGVKD. The CDR3 bases are TGTGCCGCCTTAGGGTCGGCGGGGGAAAGGGAAGCTTTCTTT. Its translation: CAALGSAGEREAFF.

The DNA of the CDR3 is TGTGCCAGCAGTTCCCAGGGGGCGTTAGGTTACGAGCAGTACTTC. It encodes CASSSQGALGYEQYF. The chain uses TRBV27 and TRBJ2-7; 8 nucleotides line up with TRBD1. Germline CDR1 reads MNHEY; CDR2 reads SMNVEV (reference sequence). Germline trimming cut 4 bases from V and 4 bases from J; bases unmatched to any gene: 9. The CDR3 has 15 residues.

In this sample, this clonotype turned up a few times. The chain couples TRBV7-2 to TRBJ2-5; D call uncertain. The CDR3 is made up of 14 amino acids. The V gene lost 5 bases and the J gene lost 5 bases, with 15 bases spanning the gap. The V gene's germline CDR1 is SGHTA and CDR2 FQGNSA. DNA for the CDR3: TGTGCCAGCAGCCAGACAACCAGTTGGGAGACCCAGTACTTC. Its protein product is CASSQTTSWETQYF.

V usage is TRBV12-3 or TRBV12-4 and J usage is TRBJ2-2; D is possibly TRBD2 (6 bases). This CDR3 comprises 16 residues. The V end lost 2 bases, the J end lost 5 bases, and 15 bases lay between the germline ends. This chain's CDR3 is CASSLSSGDPTGELFF. CDR3 bases: TGTGCCAGCAGTTTATCGTCGGGAGACCCTACCGGGGAGCTGTTTTTT.

This clonotype was seen many times. The chain links TRBV20-1 to TRBJ2-5; D is perhaps TRBD1 or TRBD2 (8 bases each). TRBJ2-1 matches the DNA end more closely, so the J call is doubtful. CDR1 DFQATT and CDR2 SNEGSKA come from the germline V gene (reference sequence). This CDR3 comprises 15 residues. The CDR3 bases are TGCAGTGCTACGGGGGGGGACAGGCCATTGGGGGAGCAGTTCTTC. Encoded protein: CSATGGDRPLGEQFF.

This clonotype was recorded a few times. The chain is built from TRBV30 and TRBJ2-7; the D is unclear. In germline, CDR1 is GTSNPN, CDR2 SVGIG (reference sequence). The V gene lost 4 bases and the J gene lost 5 bases, with 9 bases spanning the gap. The CDR3 extends over 11 amino acids. The CDR3 spells CAWTTVHEQYF. DNA of the CDR3: TGTGCCTGGACCACAGTACACGAGCAGTACTTC. Full variable domain (outside the CDR3, taken from reference TRBV30 and TRBJ2-7): SQTIHQWPATLVQPVGSPLSLECTVEGTSNPNLYWYRQAAGRGLQLLFYSVGIGQISSEVPQNLSASRPQDRQFILSSKKLLLSDSGFYLCAWTTVHEQYFGPGTRLTVT.

This clonotype was seen more than once but under ten times. The V gene is TRBV20-1, the J gene TRBJ2-5, with TRBD1 matching over 11 bases. The DNA end is a closer match to TRBJ2-7, so the J assignment may be wrong. The CDR3 has 12 amino acids. CDR1 and CDR2 from the germline V gene are DFQATT and SNEGSKA (reference sequence). The CDR3 is CSAGQGAYEQYF. The CDR3 nucleotides read TGCAGTGCCGGACAGGGGGCGTACGAGCAGTACTTC.

This clonotype was seen a few times. The V gene is TRBV6-1, the J gene TRBJ1-1, with D unclear. The CDR3 runs 16 residues. The germline V and J ends were trimmed by 8 bases and 1 base, with 20 bases remaining between them. Germline V CDR1 and CDR2: MNHNS, SASEGT. In DNA, the CDR3 is TGTGCCAGCGGGGTGAGGGAACGGGAACCGAACACTGAAGCTTTCTTT. Its translation: CASGVREREPNTEAFF.

This clonotype was seen more than once but under ten times. The junction does not match germline at one end; this may be a read error. The chain uses TRBV10-3 and TRBJ2-5; 9 bases match TRBD1. This CDR3 is built from 15 residues. Germline CDR1 ENHRY, CDR2 SYGVKD. CDR3 sequence: CTISGQGSTWETQYF. The CDR3 coding sequence is TGTACCATCAGTGGACAGGGGAGTACCTGGGAGACCCAGTACTTC.

This clonotype has only a few counts. The chain carries TRBV7-2 and TRBJ1-5, with unresolved D. CDR3 length equals 13 residues. Germline V gives CDR1 SGHTA, CDR2 FQGNSA. Trimming took off 1 base at V and 7 bases at J, with 8 bases between the two ends. Here the CDR3 DNA reads TGTGCCAGCAGCTTAGAACAGCTACAGCCCCAGCATTTT. Translation gives CASSLEQLQPQHF. The full variable domain, its missing parts supplied by reference TRBV7-2 and TRBJ1-5, is GAGVSQSPSNKVTEKGKDVELRCDPISGHTALYWYRQSLGQGLEFLIYFQGNSAPDKSGLPSDRFSAERTGGSVSTLTIQRTQQEDSAVYLCASSLEQLQPQHFGDGTRLSIL.

The chain links TRBV3-1 to TRBJ2-5, with 9 bases matching TRBD2. The better agreement between TRBJ2-1 and the DNA end casts doubt on the J call. The CDR3 runs 16 residues. Germline loops: CDR1 LGHDT, CDR2 YNNKEL (reference sequence). CDR3: CASSQDPASGANEQFF. The CDR3 coding sequence is TGTGCCAGCAGCCAAGATCCCGCTAGCGGGGCCAATGAGCAGTTCTTC.

V gene TRBV6-1 combines with J gene TRBJ2-7; 13 bases are shared with TRBD2. This CDR3 spans 17 amino acids. CDR1 MNHNS and CDR2 SASEGT come from the germline V gene. Trimming at V came to 5 bases and at J to 1 base, leaving 8 bases not matched to a gene. The CDR3 loop reads CASSTQLAGGKSYEQYF. CDR3 bases: TGTGCCAGCAGTACCCAACTAGCGGGAGGGAAGTCCTACGAGCAGTACTTC.

V and J are TRBV5-1 and TRBJ1-1, with unresolved D. This CDR3 is 14 amino acids long. Trimming pared 4 bases from V and 7 bases from J, leaving 17 bases between. CDR1 and CDR2 from the germline V gene are SGHRS and YFSETQ. CDR3 sequence: CASSPHGASLEAFF. CDR3 nucleotides: TGCGCCAGCAGCCCCCACGGTGCCTCCCTTGAAGCTTTCTTT.

Regarding this clonotype: The junction departs from the called germline gene at one end, perhaps through a read error. The chain couples TRBV7-9 to TRBJ2-5, with D perhaps assigned TRBD1 or TRBD2 (5 bases each). Germline loops: CDR1 SEHNR, CDR2 FQNEAQ (reference sequence). The length of the CDR3 is 16 residues. The CDR3: CASSFWDAGAKETQYF. CDR3 bases: TGTGCCAGTAGCTTTTGGGACGCCGGAGCGAAAGAGACCCAGTACTTC.

For this clonotype: The junction shows a germline mismatch at one end, possibly a read error. J is TRBJ2-1 and V is TRBV5-1; no definite D call. The germline V gene encodes CDR1 SGHRS and CDR2 YFSETQ. The CDR3 has 15 residues. The CDR3 coding sequence is TGCGCCAGCAGGTTGGACGGTAGCTCCTACAATGAGCAGTTCTTC. Amino acid sequence: CASRLDGSSYNEQFF.

The chain employs TRBV20-1 and TRBJ1-2, with D uncertain. Germline assignment: CDR1 DFQATT and CDR2 SNEGSKA (reference sequence). Trimming left V 1 base short and J 6 bases short, with 15 bases between. This CDR3 is 14 amino acids long. CDR3: CSARGPRPLDGYTF. The CDR3, as DNA: TGCAGTGCTAGAGGGCCCAGGCCGCTGGATGGCTACACCTTC.